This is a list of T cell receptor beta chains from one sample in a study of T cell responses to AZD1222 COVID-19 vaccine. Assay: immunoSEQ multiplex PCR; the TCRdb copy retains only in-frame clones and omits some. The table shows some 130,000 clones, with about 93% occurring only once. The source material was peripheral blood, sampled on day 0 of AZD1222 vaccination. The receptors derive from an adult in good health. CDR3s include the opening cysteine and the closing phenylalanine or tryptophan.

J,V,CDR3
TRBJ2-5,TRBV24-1,CATRGGTSGGTDF
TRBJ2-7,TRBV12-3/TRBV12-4,CASSRLAGEQYF
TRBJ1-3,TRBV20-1,CSAREVRAIYF
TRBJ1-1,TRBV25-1,CASQTGGTEAFF
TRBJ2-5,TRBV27,CASSFGIQETQYF
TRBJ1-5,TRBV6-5,CASSNSRGLNQPQHF
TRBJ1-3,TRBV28,CATLGEGNTIYF
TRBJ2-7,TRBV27,CASSFNSEQYF
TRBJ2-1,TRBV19,CASSQREFSNEQFF
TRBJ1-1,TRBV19,CASKAGPGLLNTEAFF
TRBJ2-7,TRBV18,CASSPGHEFEQYF
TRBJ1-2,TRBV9,CASRRGVLGYTF
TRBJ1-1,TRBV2,CASPIQSREAFF